The rows below give T cell receptor beta chains drawn from one sample of a study of cytomegalovirus exposure and HLA in healthy donors. Clones were sequenced by immunoSEQ multiplex PCR, and TCRdb holds only the in-frame ones, with some missing. The sample holds fewer than 200,000 clones, roughly 87% seen once. The sequenced material came from PBMCs. Source of these receptors: a girl in the first two years of life in good health and CMV-seronegative. CDR3s include the opening cysteine and the closing phenylalanine or tryptophan. The D gene is left open where the match is weak. Some rows mark clone size as missing; the rest say once, few, many or name a class of expanded clone.

j_call clone_size v_call d_call cdr3_nt cdr3_aa
TRBJ2-1 . TRBV5-8 TRBD2 TGTGCCAGCAGCTACATTAGCGGGAGCTCCTACAATGAGCAGTTCTTC CASSYISGSSYNEQFF
TRBJ2-2 . TRBV4-1 TRBD2 TGCGCCAGCAGCCCGCGGGAGTGGGGCGCCGGGGAGCTGTTTTTT CASSPREWGAGELFF
TRBJ1-1 . TRBV7-2 . TGTGCCAGCAGCTTACACATGAACACTGAAGCTTTCTTT CASSLHMNTEAFF
TRBJ1-4 . TRBV4-1 . TGCGCCAGCAGCCAAGGTGTGGGGCGTGATGAAAAACTGTTTTTT CASSQGVGRDEKLFF
TRBJ2-7 . TRBV4-1 TRBD1 TGCGCCAGCAGCCTAGGGGACAGCCACTACGAGCAGTACTTC CASSLGDSHYEQYF
TRBJ2-1 . TRBV10-3 TRBD2 TGTGCCACCAAAAGACTAGCGGGTGTAGGTGAGCAGTTCTTC CATKRLAGVGEQFF
TRBJ2-3 . TRBV4-1 . TGCGCCAGCAGCCAAGACAGGGTCACAGATACGCAGTATTTT CASSQDRVTDTQYF
TRBJ1-5 . TRBV12-5 . TGTGCTAGTGGTTTTTCGGTCGGCAATCAGCCCCAGCATTTT CASGFSVGNQPQHF
TRBJ2-7 few TRBV25-1 TRBD1 TGTGCCAGCAGTGCCGCAGGGGGCGTCTACGAGCAGTACTTC CASSAAGGVYEQYF
TRBJ2-5 . TRBV10-2 TRBD1 TGCGCCAGCAGTGACGAACGCAGGGGGGAGACCCAGTACTTC CASSDERRGETQYF
TRBJ1-3 . TRBV29-1 TRBD1 TGCAGCGTTGAAGATGACAGGGATTCCTCTGGAAACACCATATATTTT CSVEDDRDSSGNTIYF
TRBJ1-1 once TRBV6-6 TRBD1 TGTGCCAGCAGTTACTCCAGGGGGGTTAACACTGAAGCTTTCTTT CASSYSRGVNTEAFF
TRBJ2-2 . TRBV7-6 TRBD2 TGTGCCAGCAGCTTCCTTAGCGGGAAGACCGGGGAGCTGTTTTTT CASSFLSGKTGELFF
TRBJ2-3 . TRBV6-1 . TGTGCCAGCAGTGAAATGTGGCAGCGGTCAGATACGCAGTATTTT CASSEMWQRSDTQYF
TRBJ2-1 once TRBV5-8 . TGTGCCAGCAGCTTGACAGCTTACAATGAGCAGTTCTTC CASSLTAYNEQFF
TRBJ2-1 . TRBV29-1 TRBD2 TGCAGCGTTGATGGCGGGAGAGGAAATGAGCAGTTCTTC CSVDGGRGNEQFF
TRBJ2-5 . TRBV6-6 . TGTGCCAGCAGTCCCCAACAGGGACAAGAGACCCAGTACTTC CASSPQQGQETQYF
TRBJ2-3 . TRBV29-1 TRBD2 TGCAGCGTCCCGGGACTAGCGGGATACACAGATACGCAGTATTTT CSVPGLAGYTDTQYF
TRBJ2-4 . TRBV7-2 TRBD2 TGTGCCAGCAGCTCCTTAGCGGGATCTTCAAACATTCAGTACTTC CASSSLAGSSNIQYF
TRBJ2-5 . TRBV19 TRBD2 TGTGCCAGTAAGGGCGGGGGGGCCGGAGAGACCCAGTACTTC CASKGGGAGETQYF
TRBJ2-1 . TRBV27 . TGTGCCAGCACTGGACTAATTAACAATGAGCAGTTCTTC CASTGLINNEQFF
TRBJ1-2 . TRBV6-6 TRBD1 TGTGCCAGCAGAACAGGGGGAGGCTACACCTTC CASRTGGGYTF
TRBJ2-7 . TRBV14 . TGTGCCAGCAGCCTTGACTCCTACGAGCAGTACTTC CASSLDSYEQYF
TRBJ1-1 . TRBV19 . TGTGCCAGTTGGACAACAAACACTGAAGCTTTCTTT CASWTTNTEAFF
TRBJ2-2 once TRBV19 TRBD1 TGTGCCAGTAGTATAGTTATAAGAAGGAGACAGGGTGACACCGGGGAGCTGTTTTTT CASSIVIRRRQGDTGELFF
TRBJ2-1 few TRBV7-2 TRBD1 TGTGCCAGCAGCTTATCTGGGACAGGGAACTACGATGAGCAGTTCTTC CASSLSGTGNYDEQFF
TRBJ2-2 . TRBV27 TRBD2 TGTGCCAGCAGTTTGAGGGGAGGGCGCAACACCGGGGAGCTGTTTTTT CASSLRGGRNTGELFF
TRBJ1-2 few TRBV29-1 TRBD1 TGCAGCGTTGAGGACAGGGGATACGGTGGCTACACCTTC CSVEDRGYGGYTF
TRBJ2-2 . TRBV6-5 TRBD1 TGTGCCAGCAGGAGACAGGGGGCCGGGGAGCTGTTTTTT CASRRQGAGELFF